The 32 T cell receptor beta chains in this list originate from one sample, sequenced in a study of cytomegalovirus exposure and HLA in healthy donors. Measured with immunoSEQ multiplex PCR; TCRdb has only the in-frame clones, and not every one. In the table there are about 120,000 clones, over 75% of which are singletons. Sequenced sample: PBMCs. These receptors were obtained from a woman aged 25-40 years in good health and CMV-seronegative.

This clone is judged medium-sized. CDR3 in DNA: TGTGCCGGAACAGGGTTATATGGCTACACCTTC. Its protein is CAGTGLYGYTF. This chain joins TRBV2 and TRBJ1-2; D perhaps matches TRBD1 (6 bases). The CDR3 sequence is 11 residues long. Trimming took off 11 bases at V and 5 bases at J, with 12 bases between the two ends. Germline CDR1 and CDR2: SNHLY and FYNNEI.

This clone was observed a handful of times. The chain carries TRBV29-1 and TRBJ1-4, with D tentatively TRBD1 (6 bases). Trimming left V 7 bases short and J 7 bases short, with 16 bases between. The CDR3 extends over 13 amino acids. Germline CDR1 reads SQVTM; CDR2 reads ANQGSEA. The CDR3 sequence is CSAAKGVAEKLFF. The CDR3 bases are TGCAGCGCTGCTAAGGGGGTCGCTGAAAAACTGTTTTTT.

V usage is TRBV11-2 and J usage is TRBJ2-1; weak D call: TRBD2 (6 bases). This CDR3 has 13 amino acids. Germline CDR1 reads SGHAT; CDR2 reads FQNNGV. V was clipped by 1 base and J by 15 bases, with 16 bases between them. Here the CDR3 reads CASSLGPMGGTFF. CDR3 nucleotide sequence: TGTGCCAGCAGCTTAGGCCCTATGGGGGGAACGTTCTTC. Full variable domain (missing parts from reference TRBV11-2 and TRBJ2-1): EAGVAQSPRYKIIEKRQSVAFWCNPISGHATLYWYQQILGQGPKLLIQFQNNGVVDDSQLPKDRFSAERLKGVDSTLKIQPAKLEDSAVYLCASSLGPMGGTFFGPGTRLTVL.

This chain links TRBV15 with TRBJ1-6; 9 bases fit TRBD1. The CDR3 covers 15 residues. The germline V gene encodes CDR1 LNHNV and CDR2 YYDKDF (reference sequence). V was clipped by 5 bases and J by 8 bases; unmatched bases: 7. The CDR3 reads CATSRGTGRDSPLHF. The CDR3 DNA sequence: TGTGCCACCAGCCGGGGGACAGGGAGGGATTCACCCCTCCACTTT.

This clone has only a few counts. V gene TRBV30 combines with J gene TRBJ2-2; no clear D gene. This CDR3 is 14 amino acids long. V was trimmed by 4 bases and J by 0 bases, leaving 9 bases between them. CDR1 and CDR2 (germline): GTSNPN, SVGIG (reference sequence). Written as DNA, the CDR3 is TGTGCCTGGACGCGCTTCACGAACACCGGGGAGCTGTTTTTT. This encodes CAWTRFTNTGELFF.

The V call is TRBV19, the J call TRBJ2-3, with D hard to call. V was trimmed by 5 bases and J by 0 bases, leaving 6 bases between them. Germline loops: CDR1 LNHDA, CDR2 SQIVND (reference sequence). The CDR3 consists of 13 residues. Here the CDR3 DNA reads TGTGCCAGTAGTCAAACTAGCACAGATACGCAGTATTTT. This translates into CASSQTSTDTQYF.

Notes on this clone: An end of the junction differs from the germline gene, which may be a read error. The chain recombines TRBV7-6 with TRBJ1-2, with 9 bases identical to TRBD1. This CDR3 has 15 amino acids. The germline gives CDR1 SGHVS, CDR2 FNYEAQ. This CDR3 reads CASSLITGGHYGYTF. CDR3 sequence (DNA): TGTGCCAGCAGCTTAATCACAGGGGGCCACTACGGCTACACCTTC.

The chain uses TRBV7-9 and TRBJ2-1, with D possibly TRBD2 on 6 matching bases. Per the germline V gene, CDR1 is SEHNR and CDR2 is FQNEAQ (reference sequence). This CDR3 region has 14 residues. V lost 3 bases, J lost 5 bases, and 11 bases lay in between. CDR3 residues: CASSFGREDNEQFF. DNA for the CDR3: TGTGCCAGCAGCTTCGGCAGGGAGGACAATGAGCAGTTCTTC.

This chain connects TRBV6-1 to TRBJ1-2, with TRBD1 matching over 7 bases. The CDR3 consists of 14 residues. Germline V CDR1 and CDR2: MNHNS, SASEGT. The trim removed 9 bases at V and 2 bases at J, leaving 9 bases unmatched. CDR3 amino acids: CASQRDSPNYGYTF. CDR3 DNA: TGTGCCAGTCAACGGGACAGCCCCAACTATGGCTACACCTTC.

The chain carries TRBV27 and TRBJ2-5; tentative D call: TRBD2 (7 bases). CDR1 and CDR2 (germline): MNHEY, SMNVEV (reference sequence). The CDR3 runs to 15 residues. The V and J ends lost 4 bases and 7 bases respectively, with 19 bases between them. The CDR3: CASSSPVGGPPTQYF. In DNA, the CDR3 is TGTGCCAGCAGTTCCCCTGTCGGGGGGCCCCCGACCCAGTACTTC.

This chain connects TRBV7-2 to TRBJ2-7; D might be TRBD2 (6 bases). Per germline, CDR1 SGHTA and CDR2 FQGNSA. Trimming cost V 2 bases and J 5 bases, with 13 bases left between them. The CDR3 consists of 14 residues. CDR3 coding DNA: TGTGCCAGCAGCTTAAATCGGGAGTTCCACGAGCAGTACTTC. Protein product: CASSLNREFHEQYF.

In DNA, the CDR3 is TGTGCCTGGAGTATTAATCGGGGGGGCCGCTACAATGAGCAGTTCTTC. Protein: CAWSINRGGRYNEQFF. The rearrangement links TRBV30 to TRBJ2-1, with 8 bases aligning to TRBD2. J was trimmed by 3 bases and V by 2 bases; bases with no gene match: 9. Germline CDR1 and CDR2: GTSNPN and SVGIG (reference sequence). CDR3 length equals 16 residues.

V and J are TRBV5-1 and TRBJ1-2; 8 bases line up with TRBD1. CDR3 length: 14 residues. Per the germline V gene, CDR1 is SGHRS and CDR2 is YFSETQ. Trimming cost V 0 bases and J 8 bases; bases outside gene matches: 6. The chain's CDR3 is CASSLAGTGGGYTF. The CDR3 DNA reads TGCGCCAGCAGCTTGGCCGGAACAGGGGGAGGCTACACCTTC.

The rearrangement joins TRBV27 to TRBJ1-2; possibly TRBD1 for D (5 bases). The CDR3 covers 14 residues. Trimming removed 5 bases at V and 4 bases at J, with 14 bases between. Per germline, CDR1 MNHEY and CDR2 SMNVEV (reference sequence). Here the CDR3 DNA reads TGTGCCAGCAGTAGTCTGGCTGGGGCCTATGGCTACACCTTC. This codes for CASSSLAGAYGYTF.

This sequence joins TRBV6-5 and TRBJ2-5, with a possible D match to TRBD2 (6 bases). The V gene lost 3 bases and the J gene lost 2 bases, with 13 bases spanning the gap. CDR1 is MNHEY, CDR2 SVGAGI, per germline. There are 15 residues in the CDR3. The CDR3 region is CASSYNPAGQETQYF. In DNA form, the CDR3 reads TGTGCCAGCAGTTATAATCCCGCGGGACAAGAGACCCAGTACTTC.

This chain joins TRBV19 and TRBJ2-3; D gene uncertain. Germline lookup yields CDR1 LNHDA and CDR2 SQIVND (reference sequence). The CDR3 has 11 residues. With 5 bases removed from V and 5 bases from J, the gap between germline ends came to 5 bases. CDR3: CASSPGDTQYF. The CDR3 DNA sequence: TGTGCCAGTAGTCCAGGAGATACGCAGTATTTT. The full variable domain, rest sourced from reference TRBV19 and TRBJ2-3, is DGGITQSPKYLFRKEGQNVTLSCEQNLNHDAMYWYRQDPGQGLRLIYYSQIVNDFQKGDIAEGYSVSREKKESFPLTVTSAQKNPTAFYLCASSPGDTQYFGPGTRLTVL.

The chain combines TRBV6-5 with TRBJ2-2, with 7 bases matching TRBD2. The length of the CDR3 is 15 residues. Germline V gene data show CDR1 as MNHEY and CDR2 as SVGAGI. J lost 6 bases, V lost 10 bases, and 14 bases had no gene match. CDR3 loop: CATLDAGRVAGELFF. The CDR3 DNA follows: TGTGCCACCTTGGACGCGGGGAGGGTGGCCGGGGAGCTGTTTTTT.

The chain has TRBV7-2 and TRBJ1-1; 11 bases line up with TRBD1. J gave up 7 bases and V 2 bases, and 6 bases lay outside the gene matches. This CDR3 has 15 residues. Germline V gives CDR1 SGHTA, CDR2 FQGNSA. CDR3 in DNA: TGTGCCAGCAGCTTAACCGGACAGGGGGCGCTTGAAGCTTTCTTT. Translation gives CASSLTGQGALEAFF.

The chain carries TRBV5-1 and TRBJ2-1, with 7 positions matching TRBD1. Germline CDR1 SGHRS, CDR2 YFSETQ. The CDR3 runs to 14 residues. J gave up 5 bases and V 5 bases, and 7 bases lay outside the gene matches. The CDR3 nucleotides read TGCGCCAGCAGGGAACAGGGGATAAACAATGAGCAGTTCTTC. This translates into CASREQGINNEQFF.

V and J are TRBV7-9 and TRBJ1-2, with 8 bases identical to TRBD1. V lost 6 bases and J lost 7; bases outside the gene matches: 7. Germline V lookup: CDR1 SEHNR, CDR2 FQNEAQ (reference sequence). CDR3 length: 13 residues. The chain's CDR3 is CASSPPGGGGYTF. The CDR3 nucleotides read TGTGCCAGCAGTCCCCCAGGGGGCGGTGGCTACACCTTC.

The chain carries TRBV27 and TRBJ2-2, with 7 bases lining up with TRBD2. Germline assignment: CDR1 MNHEY and CDR2 SMNVEV (reference sequence). Unmatched junction bases numbered 4, after V lost 5 bases and J lost 1 base. The CDR3 consists of 15 residues. CDR3 protein: CASSPRGRNTGELFF. For the CDR3, the DNA is TGTGCCAGCAGTCCGCGGGGGAGGAACACCGGGGAGCTGTTTTTT.

This clone was recorded once. The V and J genes are TRBV27 and TRBJ2-5, with 11 bases that match TRBD2. The V gene's germline CDR1 is MNHEY and CDR2 SMNVEV (reference sequence). V dropped 5 bases and J dropped 1; count of bases not matched to a gene: 6. CDR3 length: 16 residues. The CDR3 bases are TGTGCCAGCAGTCTAGCGGGGGGTAGGGGCCAAGAGACCCAGTACTTC. This translates into CASSLAGGRGQETQYF.

The J gene is TRBJ2-1, the V gene TRBV7-2; D possibly corresponds to TRBD1 (6 bases). The germline V gene has CDR1 SGHTA and CDR2 FQGNSA. V lost 5 bases and J lost 6, with 14 bases in between. The CDR3 has 14 amino acids. CDR3: CASSTLTGSNEQFF. The CDR3 DNA is TGTGCCAGCAGCACACTCACAGGGAGCAATGAGCAGTTCTTC. Full variable domain (outside the CDR3, taken from reference TRBV7-2 and TRBJ2-1): GAGVSQSPSNKVTEKGKDVELRCDPISGHTALYWYRQSLGQGLEFLIYFQGNSAPDKSGLPSDRFSAERTGGSVSTLTIQRTQQEDSAVYLCASSTLTGSNEQFFGPGTRLTVL.

The chain combines TRBV7-6 with TRBJ1-6; no clear D gene. V dropped 5 bases and J dropped 4 bases, with 15 bases sitting between them. Germline V CDR1 and CDR2: SGHVS, FNYEAQ. There are 16 residues in the CDR3. This chain's CDR3 is CASSDRPVGYNSPLHF. The CDR3, as DNA: TGTGCCAGCAGCGATCGCCCCGTCGGGTATAATTCACCCCTCCACTTT. The full variable domain, in which reference TRBV7-6 and TRBJ1-6 provide the parts outside the CDR3, is GAGVSQSPRYKVTKRGQDVALRCDPISGHVSLYWYRQALGQGPEFLTYFNYEAQQDKSGLPNDRFSAERPEGSISTLTIQRTEQRDSAMYRCASSDRPVGYNSPLHFGNGTRLTVT.

This rearrangement joins TRBV6-1 to TRBJ2-7, with D hard to call. CDR1 is MNHNS and CDR2 is SASEGT in the germline V gene. V shed 1 base and J shed 5 bases, with 6 bases lying between them. This CDR3 is 12 amino acids long. The CDR3 is CASSEGRNEQYF. The CDR3 DNA reads TGTGCCAGCAGTGAAGGGCGGAACGAGCAGTACTTC.

V and J are TRBV19 and TRBJ1-2, with D unresolved. In germline, CDR1 is LNHDA, CDR2 SQIVND (reference sequence). V gave up 4 bases and J gave up 8 bases, with 14 bases separating them. The CDR3 covers 13 residues. The CDR3 is CASSRDGSRGYTF. The CDR3 DNA sequence: TGTGCCAGTAGTAGGGATGGGAGCCGGGGCTACACCTTC.

This clone was seen just once. The chain combines TRBV18 with TRBJ1-5, with D perhaps matching TRBD1 (5 bases). The CDR3 is 13 residues long. Germline CDR1 is KGHSH and CDR2 is LQKENI. With 1 base removed from V and 5 bases from J, the gap between germline ends came to 6 bases. The CDR3 DNA reads as TGTGCCAGCTCACCACTCAGGGATCAGCCCCAGCATTTT. Translated, it gives CASSPLRDQPQHF.

J is TRBJ1-2 and V is TRBV12-5; 8 nucleotides agree with TRBD1. Trimming removed 4 bases from V and 3 bases from J; junction bases left unmatched: 7. Germline V gene lookup returns CDR1 LGHNT and CDR2 FRNRAP. CDR3 size: 15 residues. This CDR3 reads CASGSQDRDYYGYTF. In nucleotides, the CDR3 is TGTGCTAGTGGTTCTCAGGACAGGGACTACTATGGCTACACCTTC.

The rearrangement joins TRBV18 to TRBJ2-7; unclear D gene. Germline V gene data show CDR1 as KGHSH and CDR2 as LQKENI. The length of the CDR3 is 15 residues. Trimming removed 1 base at V and 0 bases at J, with 10 bases between. CDR3 DNA sequence: TGTGCCAGCTCACCACACACAGTCAGCTCCTACGAGCAGTACTTC. Translation: CASSPHTVSSYEQYF. The variable domain in full, with the rest retrieved from reference TRBV18 and TRBJ2-7, is NAGVMQNPRHLVRRRGQEARLRCSPMKGHSHVYWYRQLPEEGLKFMVYLQKENIIDESGMPKERFSAEFPKEGPSILRIQQVVRGDSAAYFCASSPHTVSSYEQYFGPGTRLTVT.

The gene calls are TRBV21-1 and TRBJ1-5; TRBD1 reflects the table's D call only, with no check against the DNA. TRBV21-1 is noted as a pseudogene. There are 19 residues in the CDR3. CDR3 nucleotides: TGTGCCAGCAGCAAAGGCGGAGACAGGGGTGGAGGAAGCAATCAGCCCCAGCATTTT. The encoded protein is CASSKGGDRGGGSNQPQHF.

This clone is a singleton in its sample. The chain recombines TRBV6-1 with TRBJ2-7; a weak D match, TRBD1 (6 bases). Per germline, CDR1 MNHNS and CDR2 SASEGT. V was cut by 8 bases and J by 0 bases, with 11 bases left in between. The CDR3 length is 13 residues. The CDR3 nucleotides are TGTGCCAGCCGACAGGACAGCTCCTACGAGCAGTACTTC. This codes for CASRQDSSYEQYF.

The chain uses TRBV19 and TRBJ2-7; 14 positions match TRBD2. The CDR3 sequence is 13 residues long. The V gene end was trimmed by 10 bases and the J gene end by 6 bases; junction bases not matched to a gene: 5. CDR1 LNHDA and CDR2 SQIVND come from the germline V gene (reference sequence). CDR3 amino acids: CATTSGGALEQYF. CDR3 nucleotides: TGTGCCACGACTAGCGGGGGGGCCCTCGAGCAGTACTTC. The entire variable domain, with the rest obtained from reference TRBV19 and TRBJ2-7, is as follows: DGGITQSPKYLFRKEGQNVTLSCEQNLNHDAMYWYRQDPGQGLRLIYYSQIVNDFQKGDIAEGYSVSREKKESFPLTVTSAQKNPTAFYLCATTSGGALEQYFGPGTRLTVT.